This T cell receptor beta chain was identified during a study of CXCR3-negative and CXCR3-positive naive CD8 T cells. Study-wide points: More hydrophobic TRB CDR3s occurred in CXCR3-positive than in CXCR3-negative naive cells. Similar TRBV-TRBJ usage was seen in naive cells (both CXCR3-negative and CXCR3-positive), but memory cells differed.

This clonotype is classed as medium-sized (0.01 to 0.1%) by frequency. Its target is unknown. This CDR3 is built from 15 residues. The V gene's germline CDR1 is SGHRS and CDR2 YFSETQ. The libraries of TRB cDNA were prepared using 5' RACE with UMI labels. Each CDR3 protein gets one entry in TCRdb, which reprocessed the 5' RACE reads and gives no DNA. Its clone listing holds some 6,700 distinct CDR3 sequences. CD45RO-CCR7+CD27+CD95- characterized naive CD8+ T cells. The source is a human donor in good health. Some clones in this sample may be carry-over from other donors' samples. The chain uses TRBV5-1 and TRBJ2-7; TCRdb calls TRBD1, which cannot be checked without DNA. Sequencing was carried out using naive CXCR3+ CD8+ T cells from blood. Subset reported: CD45RO-CCR7+CD27+CD95- naive CD8+ T cells expressing CXCR3 (TNR3+). CDR3 sequence reads: CASSLWDTPSYEQYF.